Listed below are T cell receptor beta chains from one sample, sequenced in a study of OX40 agonist ivuxolimab in advanced cancers. Repertoires were generated with immunoSEQ multiplex PCR, while TCRdb's copy carries only in-frame clones and drops some. The sample contains tens of thousands of clones, roughly nine tenths of which appear only once. Sequenced material: CD4+ or CD8+ T cells sorted from blood, taken in a trial of the OX40 agonist ivuxolimab. The receptors stem from an adult with an advanced solid tumor such as melanoma, head and neck, liver or kidney cancer. The CDR3 runs from the conserved cysteine through the conserved F or W. A D gene is named only where the DNA matches it firmly. The listing skips clone size in some rows; elsewhere it reads once, few, many or a size class.

CDR3,DNA,size,D,J,V
CASSPVPDRTYNEQFF,TGTGCCAGCAGCCCGGTGCCGGACAGGACTTACAATGAGCAGTTCTTC,NA,TRBD1,TRBJ2-1,TRBV7-9
CASSAPGLANHEQCF,TGTGCCAGCAGTGCTCCGGGACTAGCCAACCACGAGCAGTGCTTC,NA,TRBD2,TRBJ2-7,TRBV6-6
CASSLGLAGSNEQFF,TGTGCCAGCAGTTTAGGGCTAGCGGGATCCAATGAGCAGTTCTTC,NA,TRBD2,TRBJ2-1,TRBV28
CASSDSWTSGRSSYNEQFF,TGTGCCAGCAGTGACTCATGGACTAGCGGGAGGAGCTCCTACAATGAGCAGTTCTTC,NA,TRBD2,TRBJ2-1,TRBV6-4
CASSFGTEPYEQYF,TGTGCCAGCAGCTTTGGGACAGAGCCATACGAGCAGTACTTC,NA,TRBD1,TRBJ2-7,TRBV11-2
CASSIPGTAAVEQYF,TGTGCCAGTAGTATCCCCGGGACAGCGGCGGTCGAGCAGTACTTC,NA,TRBD1,TRBJ2-7,TRBV19
CASSVQNTGELFF,TGTGCCAGCAGCGTACAGAACACCGGGGAGCTGTTTTTT,NA,NA,TRBJ2-2,TRBV11-2
CASSATSAYGYTF,TGTGCCAGCAGTGCTACATCAGCCTATGGCTACACCTTC,NA,NA,TRBJ1-2,TRBV25-1
CASLGALGNQPQHF,TGTGCCAGCTTGGGGGCCTTGGGCAATCAGCCCCAGCATTTT,NA,NA,TRBJ1-5,TRBV19
CASSLGTSGVYNEQFF,TGTGCCAGCAGCTTGGGGACTAGCGGAGTTTACAATGAGCAGTTCTTC,NA,TRBD2,TRBJ2-1,TRBV5-6
CASSFGPYNEQFF,TGTGCCAGCAGCTTCGGTCCCTACAATGAGCAGTTCTTC,NA,NA,TRBJ2-1,TRBV11-2
CASSTHHGTGGVTGELFF,TGTGCCAGTAGTACACATCACGGGACAGGGGGCGTGACCGGGGAGCTGTTTTTT,NA,TRBD1,TRBJ2-2,TRBV19
CASSLVDRADEQYF,TGTGCCAGCAGCTTAGTGGACAGGGCGGACGAGCAGTACTTC,NA,TRBD1,TRBJ2-7,TRBV13
CASMPAVDREQFF,TGTGCCAGTATGCCAGCGGTGGATCGTGAGCAGTTCTTC,NA,NA,TRBJ2-1,TRBV19
CASSPWDGSYEQYF,TGTGCCAGCAGCCCATGGGACGGATCCTACGAGCAGTACTTC,NA,NA,TRBJ2-7,TRBV11-2
CASSLRLAGGYEQYF,TGTGCCAGCAGCTTAAGACTAGCGGGAGGCTACGAGCAGTACTTC,NA,TRBD2,TRBJ2-7,TRBV27
CASWGTVYEQYF,TGTGCCTCCTGGGGGACAGTCTACGAGCAGTACTTC,NA,TRBD1,TRBJ2-7,TRBV6-1
CASSPQGGEVTEAFF,TGTGCCAGCAGTCCACAGGGCGGGGAAGTCACTGAAGCTTTCTTT,NA,NA,TRBJ1-1,TRBV28
CASSSGQGYEQFF,TGTGCCAGCAGTTCGGGACAGGGCTATGAGCAGTTCTTC,NA,TRBD1,TRBJ2-1,TRBV27
CASSVSGTEAYEQYF,TGTGCCAGCAGCGTCTCCGGGACTGAAGCCTACGAGCAGTACTTC,NA,NA,TRBJ2-7,TRBV9
CAAAGGSTEAFF,TGTGCCGCGGCAGGGGGGAGCACTGAAGCTTTCTTT,NA,TRBD1,TRBJ1-1,TRBV30
CASSSRQGSTEAFF,TGTGCCAGCAGCTCCCGACAGGGGAGCACTGAAGCTTTCTTT,NA,TRBD1,TRBJ1-1,TRBV7-9
CASSPQGYSNQPQHF,TGTGCCAGCAGTCCTCAGGGATATAGCAATCAGCCCCAGCATTTT,NA,NA,TRBJ1-5,TRBV2
CASSQAAGGYYEQYF,TGCGCCAGCAGCCAAGCAGCGGGAGGGTACTACGAGCAGTACTTC,NA,TRBD2,TRBJ2-7,TRBV4-1
CSVGLAGGNKDEQYF,TGCAGCGTAGGACTAGCGGGAGGGAATAAGGACGAGCAGTACTTC,NA,TRBD2,TRBJ2-7,TRBV29-1
CATGQGYEQYF,TGTGCCACCGGACAGGGGTACGAGCAGTACTTC,NA,TRBD1,TRBJ2-7,TRBV27
CASSLTFTGELFF,TGTGCCAGCAGCCTGACATTCACCGGGGAGCTGTTTTTT,few,NA,TRBJ2-2,TRBV27
CASSQEAIYEQYF,TGCGCCAGCAGCCAAGAGGCCATCTACGAGCAGTACTTC,NA,NA,TRBJ2-7,TRBV4-1
CASSPGTGNTYEQYF,TGTGCCAGCAGCCCCGGGACAGGGAACACGTACGAGCAGTACTTC,once,TRBD1,TRBJ2-7,TRBV7-6
CSVDGLAGRETQYF,TGCAGCGTTGATGGTTTGGCGGGGAGGGAGACCCAGTACTTC,NA,NA,TRBJ2-5,TRBV29-1
CASSLSGSSYEQYF,TGTGCCAGCAGTTTATCGGGCAGTTCCTACGAGCAGTACTTC,NA,NA,TRBJ2-7,TRBV27
CASSLRTDTQYF,TGTGCCAGCAGCCTCAGGACAGATACGCAGTATTTT,NA,NA,TRBJ2-3,TRBV11-2
CATSRLAGGTKNEQFF,TGTGCCACCAGCAGACTAGCGGGAGGGACAAAAAATGAGCAGTTCTTC,NA,TRBD2,TRBJ2-1,TRBV15
CASSYTGVRPGELFF,TGTGCCAGCAGTTACACAGGGGTGAGGCCCGGGGAGCTGTTTTTT,NA,TRBD1,TRBJ2-2,TRBV6-5
CASSPLLAGVDEQYF,TGTGCCAGCAGCCCATTACTAGCGGGAGTCGACGAGCAGTACTTC,NA,TRBD2,TRBJ2-7,TRBV5-5
CASSPPGDVGYEQYF,TGTGCCAGCAGTCCGCCTGGGGACGTAGGATACGAGCAGTACTTC,NA,NA,TRBJ2-7,TRBV27
CASSLSELAGGETQYF,TGTGCCAGCAGTTTATCCGAACTAGCGGGAGGAGAGACCCAGTACTTC,NA,TRBD2,TRBJ2-5,TRBV28
CASSPGTNPHEQYF,TGTGCCAGCAGTCCCGGGACTAACCCCCACGAGCAGTACTTC,NA,TRBD2,TRBJ2-7,TRBV27
CASSLLTSGNTGELFF,TGTGCCAGCAGCCTCCTGACTAGCGGGAACACCGGGGAGCTGTTTTTT,NA,TRBD2,TRBJ2-2,TRBV14
CASADSWSSNEKLFF,TGTGCCAGCGCGGACAGTTGGTCGTCTAATGAAAAACTGTTTTTT,NA,NA,TRBJ1-4,TRBV6-1
CASSSGPYEQYF,TGTGCCAGCAGTAGCGGACCCTACGAGCAGTACTTC,NA,NA,TRBJ2-7,TRBV6-1
CAWSDLYVQNTEAFF,TGTGCCTGGAGTGATTTGTACGTCCAGAACACTGAAGCTTTCTTT,NA,NA,TRBJ1-1,TRBV30
CASSSESSGANVLTF,TGTGCCAGCAGCTCCGAGAGCTCTGGGGCCAACGTCCTGACTTTC,NA,NA,TRBJ2-6,TRBV7-9
CASSYSGGQGYEQYF,TGTGCCAGCAGTTACTCTGGGGGGCAAGGGTACGAGCAGTACTTC,NA,NA,TRBJ2-7,TRBV6-5
CASTSPDLGTPLHF,TGTGCCAGCACCTCCCCTGACCTGGGGACACCCCTCCACTTT,NA,NA,TRBJ1-6,TRBV28
CASSTYTLDSGNTIYF,TGTGCCAGCAGCACCTACACTCTAGACTCTGGAAACACCATATATTTT,NA,NA,TRBJ1-3,TRBV28
CASSPSETQYF,TGTGCCAGCAGCCCGTCAGAGACCCAGTACTTC,NA,NA,TRBJ2-5,TRBV11-2
CASSGLALSSTDTQYF,TGTGCCAGCTCCGGACTAGCCCTATCTAGCACAGATACGCAGTATTTT,NA,TRBD2,TRBJ2-3,TRBV27
CASSLSIWTGENTEAFF,TGTGCCAGCAGTCTCTCCATTTGGACAGGGGAGAACACTGAAGCTTTCTTT,once,TRBD1,TRBJ1-1,TRBV28
CASRNLTDTQYF,TGTGCCAGCAGAAATCTCACAGATACGCAGTATTTT,NA,NA,TRBJ2-3,TRBV7-9
CASSVGGPYEQYF,TGTGCCAGCAGTGTCGGTGGACCCTACGAGCAGTACTTC,NA,NA,TRBJ2-7,TRBV7-9
CASSYRDYNEQFF,TGTGCCAGCAGCTACCGGGACTACAATGAGCAGTTCTTC,NA,NA,TRBJ2-1,TRBV5-4
CASSEGLAAYEQYF,TGTGCCAGCAGCGAAGGACTAGCGGCCTACGAGCAGTACTTC,medium-sized,TRBD2,TRBJ2-7,TRBV7-9
CASSPSHGREYNEQFF,TGTGCCAGCAGCCCTAGTCACGGGAGGGAATACAATGAGCAGTTCTTC,NA,TRBD2,TRBJ2-1,TRBV6-6
CASSLFAGAGANVLTF,TGTGCCAGCAGTTTATTTGCTGGGGCTGGGGCCAACGTCCTGACTTTC,NA,NA,TRBJ2-6,TRBV28
CASRQGQHTDTQYF,TGTGCTAGCAGACAAGGCCAACACACAGATACGCAGTATTTT,NA,NA,TRBJ2-3,TRBV7-7
CASSNATGGGQPQHF,TGCGCCAGCAGTAATGCTACAGGGGGGGGGCAGCCCCAGCATTTT,once,TRBD1,TRBJ1-5,TRBV10-2